This T cell receptor (beta chain) originates from a study of blood T cell repertoires in COVID-19. For the study at large: Samples came from the United States, Italy and Spain, spanning acute and convalescent COVID-19.

Using immunoSEQ multiplex PCR, the repertoire was profiled, and TCRdb retains in-frame clones only, with some absent. The sample yields more than 250,000 clones, approximately 83% seen once. Participant age was about 18 to 89 years, and participants resided in approximately 25 US areas. The trim removed 0 bases at V and 10 bases at J, leaving 7 bases unmatched. This CDR3 is 15 amino acids long. CDR1 is LGHNA, CDR2 YSLEER, per germline. The chain is built from TRBV4-3 and TRBJ2-1; 9 bases line up with TRBD2. The sequenced material came from PBMCs or T cells enriched from blood (not recorded which). The sequence derives from a young man who had recovered from COVID-19. The CDR3 here is CASSQDGLAGREQFF. CDR3 DNA sequence: TGCGCCAGCAGCCAAGATGGTCTAGCGGGGAGGGAGCAGTTCTTC.